The 6 T cell receptor beta chains below were found in one sample sequenced in a study of spatial heterogeneity in lung cancer. MiXCR, applied by TCRdb to the 5' RACE reads, yields one record per CDR3 protein. The sample has about 7,800 distinct CDR3 sequences; under 20% are singletons. These receptors lack a known antigen. Regarding the study as a whole: One measure, the expanded intratumoral alpha and beta TCR count, tracked tumor mutation counts.

Time point of the sample: sample taken at primary tumor resection. The material was lung tumor tissue, obtained at surgery. The receptors stem from a female donor with early-stage non-small cell lung cancer.

The J gene is TRBJ2-5, the V gene TRBV7-2; D remains unclear. The germline CDR1 and CDR2 sequences are SGHTA and FQGNSA. V was shortened by 5 bases and J by 1 base, with 11 bases between the two germline ends. The CDR3 length is 14 residues. The CDR3 loop is CASSRSGPQETQYF. The CDR3 coding sequence is TGTGCCAGCAGCCGCAGTGGGCCCCAAGAGACCCAGTACTTC.

CDR3 sequence reads: CASSMLNTGELFF. The CDR3 DNA follows: TGTGCCAGCAGTATGTTAAACACCGGGGAGCTGTTTTTT. The V call is TRBV2, the J call TRBJ2-2; the D is unclear. This CDR3 has 13 amino acids. The ends were cut back, 5 bases at V and 2 bases at J, with 6 bases in the middle. Per germline, CDR1 SNHLY and CDR2 FYNNEI.

This clonotype was detected a few times. The chain couples TRBV5-1 to TRBJ1-1; the D gene is possibly TRBD1 (5 bases). Germline values: CDR1 SGHRS, CDR2 YFSETQ. CDR3 size: 14 residues. Deletions cut 2 bases from V and 3 bases from J, with 11 bases between. CDR3 DNA sequence: TGCGCCAGCAGCTTACAGGCATCGGACACTGAAGCTTTCTTT. Translation gives CASSLQASDTEAFF.

In this sample, this clonotype is medium-sized. The CDR3 loop is CSVEGPGPSQETQYF. The CDR3 DNA reads TGCAGCGTTGAAGGTCCGGGCCCCAGCCAAGAGACCCAGTACTTC. The chain employs TRBV29-1 and TRBJ2-5; D is uncertain. The V end lost 1 base, the J end lost 1 base, and 13 bases lay between the germline ends. This CDR3 comprises 15 residues. Germline V gives CDR1 SQVTM, CDR2 ANQGSEA. Full variable domain (rest looked up from reference TRBV29-1 and TRBJ2-5): SAVISQKPSRDICQRGTSLTIQCQVDSQVTMMFWYRQQPGQSLTLIATANQGSEATYESGFVIDKFPISRPNLTFSTLTVSNMSPEDSSIYLCSVEGPGPSQETQYFGPGTRLLVL.

This clonotype turned up a few times. This chain links TRBV5-1 with TRBJ2-1; D unclear. Germline assignment: CDR1 SGHRS and CDR2 YFSETQ. V gave up 0 bases and J gave up 5 bases, with 6 bases separating them. The CDR3 has 13 amino acids. CDR3 sequence reads: CASSLAGHNEQFF. The CDR3 region has the DNA TGCGCCAGCAGCTTGGCAGGTCACAATGAGCAGTTCTTC.

The chain joins TRBV4-1 to TRBJ1-2; D remains unclear. Germline V gene lookup returns CDR1 MGHRA and CDR2 YSYEKL. This CDR3 contains 15 residues. V lost 3 bases, J lost 0 bases, and 11 bases lay in between. CDR3 nucleotides: TGCGCCAGCAGCCAGGGGTCCCTTGCTAACTATGGCTACACCTTC. It translates to CASSQGSLANYGYTF.